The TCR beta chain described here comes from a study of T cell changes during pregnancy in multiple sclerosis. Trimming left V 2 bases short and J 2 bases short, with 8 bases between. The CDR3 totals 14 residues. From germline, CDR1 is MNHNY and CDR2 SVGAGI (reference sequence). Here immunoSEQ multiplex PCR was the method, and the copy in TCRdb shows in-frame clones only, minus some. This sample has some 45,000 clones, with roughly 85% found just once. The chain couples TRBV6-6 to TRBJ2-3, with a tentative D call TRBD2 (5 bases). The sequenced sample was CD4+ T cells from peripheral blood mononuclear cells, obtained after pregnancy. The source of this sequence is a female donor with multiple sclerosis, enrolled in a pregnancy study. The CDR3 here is CASSYGRDTDTQYF. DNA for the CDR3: TGTGCCAGCAGTTACGGGAGAGACACAGATACGCAGTATTTT.